This is a list of T cell receptor beta chains from one sample in a study of control samples from healthy donors and cancer patients. TCRdb's copy holds only in-frame clones and misses some; the assay was immunoSEQ multiplex PCR. The sample holds about 120,000 clones, around 89% seen once. The material sequenced was blood. The receptors were gathered from a middle-aged man in good health. CDR3s include the opening cysteine and the closing phenylalanine or tryptophan. The order of the fields is CDR3 protein, CDR3 DNA, clone size, J gene, D gene, V gene. The D gene is left open where the match is weak. Expanded clones are given a class, and other clones once, few, many or no size at all.

CDR3: CATSRGAGIDGYTF; DNA: TGTGCCACCAGCAGAGGGGCAGGGATAGATGGCTACACCTTC; size: once; J: TRBJ1-2; D: NA; V: TRBV15
CDR3: CASSIRGGNNQPQHF; DNA: TGTGCCAGTAGTATTAGGGGTGGAAACAATCAGCCCCAGCATTTT; size: NA; J: TRBJ1-5; D: NA; V: TRBV19
CDR3: CASSVGTGEYNEQFF; DNA: TGTGCCAGCAGCGTCGGGACAGGGGAATACAATGAGCAGTTCTTC; size: NA; J: TRBJ2-1; D: TRBD1; V: TRBV9
CDR3: CASSTLQGLYYGYTF; DNA: TGTGCCAGCAGCACCTTACAGGGCCTCTACTATGGCTACACCTTC; size: NA; J: TRBJ1-2; D: NA; V: TRBV7-9
CDR3: CASSLRGLGDHEQYF; DNA: TGTGCCAGCAGCTTGCGAGGGCTAGGGGACCACGAGCAGTACTTC; size: NA; J: TRBJ2-7; D: NA; V: TRBV5-4
CDR3: CAWSNFRGSTIYF; DNA: TGTGCCTGGAGCAATTTCAGGGGGAGCACCATATATTTT; size: NA; J: TRBJ1-3; D: TRBD1; V: TRBV30
CDR3: CASSPSGVGDFAGELFF; DNA: TGTGCCAGCTCACCCTCCGGGGTTGGGGACTTTGCCGGGGAGCTGTTTTTT; size: large; J: TRBJ2-2; D: NA; V: TRBV18
CDR3: CASSSDYGYTF; DNA: TGTGCCAGCAGTTCGGACTATGGCTACACCTTC; size: NA; J: TRBJ1-2; D: NA; V: TRBV12-3/TRBV12-4
CDR3: CASRYRGLYEQYF; DNA: TGTGCCAGCAGGTACAGGGGGCTCTACGAGCAGTACTTC; size: NA; J: TRBJ2-7; D: TRBD1; V: TRBV2
CDR3: CASSKVGGIGTEAFF; DNA: TGTGCCAGTAGTAAGGTCGGGGGGATTGGGACTGAAGCTTTCTTT; size: NA; J: TRBJ1-1; D: NA; V: TRBV19
CDR3: CASSLGGSGNTIYF; DNA: TGTGCCAGCAGCTTAGGGGGGTCTGGAAACACCATATATTTT; size: NA; J: TRBJ1-3; D: NA; V: TRBV7-3
CDR3: CASSNRGTDTQYF; DNA: TGTGCCAGTAGTAACAGGGGGACAGATACGCAGTATTTT; size: NA; J: TRBJ2-3; D: TRBD1; V: TRBV19
CDR3: CASSVGDSSYEQYF; DNA: TGTGCCAGCAGCGTAGGGGACAGTTCCTACGAGCAGTACTTC; size: NA; J: TRBJ2-7; D: TRBD1; V: TRBV9
CDR3: CASSIQTGSYEQYF; DNA: TGTGCCAGCAGCATCCAGACAGGTTCCTACGAGCAGTACTTC; size: NA; J: TRBJ2-7; D: NA; V: TRBV5-5
CDR3: CASTFGEGWVTEAFF; DNA: TGTGCCAGCACCTTCGGAGAGGGGTGGGTCACTGAAGCTTTCTTT; size: NA; J: TRBJ1-1; D: NA; V: TRBV6-6
CDR3: CASSLALGSADTQYF; DNA: TGTGCCAGCAGCTTAGCGCTTGGCAGTGCAGATACGCAGTATTTT; size: NA; J: TRBJ2-3; D: NA; V: TRBV7-2
CDR3: CATSNRAGQGMSTIYF; DNA: TGTGCCACCAGCAACAGAGCAGGACAGGGAATGAGCACCATATATTTT; size: NA; J: TRBJ1-3; D: TRBD1; V: TRBV15
CDR3: CASRLQGSYGYTF; DNA: TGTGCCAGCAGGCTACAGGGGAGCTATGGCTACACCTTC; size: NA; J: TRBJ1-2; D: TRBD1; V: TRBV12-3/TRBV12-4